The clone carrying this T cell receptor beta chain has ten or more counts. This CDR3 has 17 residues. V was clipped by 6 bases and J by 0 bases, with 20 bases between them. The sample is drawn from a study of patients and donors after allogeneic stem cell transplantation. MiXCR was run by TCRdb on the RT-PCR reads, yielding one entry per CDR3 protein. The table has approximately 200,000 distinct CDR3 sequences, approximately 41% seen once; the top ten hold 25% to 35%. Material for sequencing was blood, either unsorted or a sorted T cell fraction (not recorded which). This receptor was obtained from a human donor who was either an allogeneic HSCT recipient or a stem cell or donor lymphocyte infusion donor (not recorded which). It is not recorded whose cells these are; they may come from a transplant donor. The J gene is TRBJ1-1, the V gene TRBV12-3 or TRBV12-4, with D perhaps matching TRBD1 (6 bases). The CDR3: CASSPLGPQGMNTEAFF. CDR3 coding DNA: TGTGCCAGCAGCCCCTTAGGTCCCCAGGGGATGAACACTGAAGCTTTCTTT.